Sequencing of this TCR beta chain was carried out in a study of T cells in Graves' hyperthyroidism and ophthalmopathy. This clonotype was seen ten or more times. Its antigen is undetermined. The CDR3 covers 15 residues. The V gene lost 2 bases and the J gene lost 0 bases, with 8 bases spanning the gap. Germline assignment: CDR1 SGHTA and CDR2 FQGNSA. General study findings and limits: In the analysis, a 13 V-J model separated ophthalmopathy from stable hyperthyroidism. The model made its ophthalmopathy prediction, and onset followed a median around 6.5 months later.

Amplified TCR beta CDR3 regions derived from RNA transcripts. The HTBI primer set was used in a first-round RT-PCR of the TCR CDR3. Each CDR3 protein gets one entry after TCRdb re-called the multiplex PCR reads with MiXCR. The sample holds fewer than 250,000 distinct CDR3 sequences; about a sixth are singletons and the top ten take less than 35%. The sample consisted of blood. The TCR comes from a woman aged 18-29 years with Graves' ophthalmopathy. V and J are TRBV7-2 and TRBJ2-1; D gene uncertain. The CDR3 sequence: CASSLPSYSYNEQFF. The CDR3 nucleotides are TGTGCCAGCAGCTTACCCTCCTACTCCTACAATGAGCAGTTCTTC. Supplemented by reference TRBV7-2 and TRBJ2-1, the full variable domain reads GAGVSQSPSNKVTEKGKDVELRCDPISGHTALYWYRQSLGQGLEFLIYFQGNSAPDKSGLPSDRFSAERTGGSVSTLTIQRTQQEDSAVYLCASSLPSYSYNEQFFGPGTRLTVL.